A single sample gave rise to the 2 T cell receptor beta chains below, sequenced in a study of identical twins. TCRdb redid the calling of the 5' RACE reads with MiXCR, one entry per CDR3 protein. This table holds 1.5 million or so distinct CDR3 sequences, around a third found once. Sequenced input: cord blood. These receptors all come from a newborn girl in good health.

This clonotype was seen a few times. The chain joins TRBV7-2 to TRBJ2-1; 10 bases are shared with TRBD2. V lost 5 bases and J lost 4; bases outside the gene matches: 11. The CDR3 consists of 17 residues. Germline CDR1 reads SGHTA; CDR2 reads FQGNSA. CDR3 nucleotides: TGTGCCAGCAGCCTACAGAGAGGGACTAGCGTGTACAATGAGCAGTTCTTC. It yields the protein CASSLQRGTSVYNEQFF.

This sequence joins TRBV12-3 or TRBV12-4 and TRBJ2-1, with 7 bases aligning to TRBD1. The CDR3 is 14 amino acids. V gave up 8 bases and J gave up 6 bases; unmatched junction bases: 10. The CDR3 region is CASYTGARGNEQFF. CDR3 nucleotides: TGTGCCAGCTACACAGGGGCGAGAGGCAATGAGCAGTTCTTC.